One and the same sample provided the 16 T cell receptor beta chains below, sequenced in a study of blood T cell repertoires in COVID-19. The repertoire was sequenced with immunoSEQ multiplex PCR; TCRdb's copy has only in-frame clones and lacks some. This sample yields approximately 180,000 clones, of which 70% to 90% are seen a single time; approximately 10% belongs to the top ten. Material for sequencing was peripheral blood. These receptors were collected from a human donor with active or convalescent COVID-19. The donor label of this sample is uncertain.

The chain uses TRBV24-1 and TRBJ2-1, with TRBD1 matching over 9 bases. Trimming removed 4 bases from V and 8 bases from J; junction bases left unmatched: 11. CDR3 length equals 16 residues. CDR1 KGHDR and CDR2 SFDVKD come from the germline V gene. CDR3 region: CATSDSGTGTFDEQFF. DNA of the CDR3: TGTGCCACCAGTGACTCCGGGACAGGGACCTTCGATGAGCAGTTCTTC.

The chain links TRBV4-2 to TRBJ1-4, with D possibly TRBD1 on 6 matching bases. Trimming cost V 2 bases and J 8 bases, with 18 bases left between them. Germline V CDR1 and CDR2: LGHNA, YNFKEQ. The CDR3 runs 16 residues. The CDR3 sequence: CASSQQMGWGPEKLFF. CDR3 coding DNA: TGTGCCAGCAGCCAACAAATGGGCTGGGGGCCGGAAAAACTGTTTTTT.

The genes are TRBV4-2 and TRBJ2-4, with TRBD2 matching 8 bases. Germline CDR1 reads LGHNA; CDR2 reads YNFKEQ. Trimming removed 0 bases from V and 3 bases from J; junction bases left unmatched: 13. The CDR3 spans 19 residues. CDR3 DNA sequence: TGTGCCAGCAGCCAAGATCGGGGGGGGGCCGATTGGGGCAAAAACATTCAGTACTTC. Residues: CASSQDRGGADWGKNIQYF.

The chain links TRBV6-5 to TRBJ1-1, with D perhaps TRBD1 (5 bases). V dropped 5 bases and J dropped 4 bases, with 11 bases sitting between them. CDR3 size: 13 residues. The V gene's germline CDR1 is MNHEY and CDR2 SVGAGI. This CDR3 reads CASSRDYSTEAFF. For the CDR3, the DNA is TGTGCCAGCAGTCGGGACTATAGCACTGAAGCTTTCTTT.

This clone was seen a single time. The chain has TRBV2 and TRBJ1-2; 9 bases align to TRBD1. Germline V gives CDR1 SNHLY, CDR2 FYNNEI. The CDR3 spans 14 residues. The J segment lost 6 bases and the V segment lost 6 bases, leaving 8 bases of the junction unmatched. The CDR3 reads CASSDSGTGNGYTF. The CDR3 DNA follows: TGTGCCAGCAGCGATTCCGGGACAGGGAATGGCTACACCTTC.

The CDR3 protein is CASSFLDRGYGYTF. CDR3 nucleotide sequence: TGTGCCAGCAGTTTCCTTGACAGGGGCTATGGCTACACCTTC. The V call is TRBV28, the J call TRBJ1-2; 8 nucleotides agree with TRBD1. Germline CDR1 reads MDHEN; CDR2 reads SYDVKM. The CDR3 length is 14 residues. Trimming took 3 bases from V and 4 from J; bases not matched to a gene: 4.

V gene TRBV19 combines with J gene TRBJ1-1; 11 bases agree with TRBD1. After removal of 5 bases from V and 10 bases from J, the junction contained 9 bases not matched to a gene. CDR1 is LNHDA and CDR2 is SQIVND in the germline V gene (reference sequence). The CDR3 length is 14 residues. The CDR3 nucleotides read TGTGCCAGTAGTCCCCAGGACAGGGGGCGCCGAGCTTTCTTT. The encoded protein is CASSPQDRGRRAFF.

This chain uses TRBV3-1 (or the pseudogene TRBV3-2) with TRBJ1-2; no clear D gene. The CDR3 length is 16 residues. Germline V CDR1 and CDR2: LGHDT, YNNKEL (reference sequence). V lost 0 bases to trimming and J lost 8 bases, with 19 bases between them. The DNA of the CDR3 is TGTGCCAGCAGCCAAGATTTCCTGTCAGCGACCTCAGGCTACACCTTC. Protein product: CASSQDFLSATSGYTF.

The chain couples TRBV28 to TRBJ2-5, with TRBD2 matching 9 bases. This CDR3 has 15 residues. V gave up 4 bases and J gave up 5 bases; unmatched junction bases: 8. The germline V gene has CDR1 MDHEN and CDR2 SYDVKM. CDR3 loop: CASSSGLAGKETQYF. CDR3 sequence (DNA): TGTGCCAGCAGTTCGGGTCTAGCGGGGAAGGAGACCCAGTACTTC. Looking up the rest from reference TRBV28 and TRBJ2-5 gives the full variable domain: DVKVTQSSRYLVKRTGEKVFLECVQDMDHENMFWYRQDPGLGLRLIYFSYDVKMKEKGDIPEGYSVSREKKERFSLILESASTNQTSMYLCASSSGLAGKETQYFGPGTRLLVL.

The CDR3 is CASSFSGGLEAFF. As DNA, the CDR3 is TGTGCCAGCAGCTTTTCGGGGGGCCTAGAAGCTTTCTTT. The rearrangement uses TRBV11-3 and TRBJ1-1; D may be TRBD1 (6 bases). From germline, CDR1 is SGHNT and CDR2 YENEEA. V gave up 3 bases and J gave up 8 bases, with 13 bases separating them. The CDR3 sequence is 13 residues long.

The chain is built from TRBV25-1 and TRBJ2-5; a weak D match, TRBD2 (5 bases). The CDR3 length is 14 residues. The germline gives CDR1 MGHDK, CDR2 SYGVNS. V was trimmed by 6 bases and J by 5 bases, leaving 16 bases between them. CDR3 sequence: CASSPPGLLETQYF. In nucleotides, the CDR3 is TGTGCCAGCAGCCCTCCGGGATTGTTGGAGACCCAGTACTTC.

The chain carries TRBV5-8 and TRBJ2-1; 8 positions agree with TRBD2. CDR3 length equals 15 residues. Trimming at V came to 2 bases and at J to 4 bases, leaving 5 bases not matched to a gene. Looked up from germline, CDR1 is SGHTS and CDR2 is YDEGEE. CDR3 sequence reads: CASSLGSGSYNEQFF. The CDR3 DNA reads as TGTGCCAGCAGCTTAGGAAGCGGGAGTTACAATGAGCAGTTCTTC.

This chain uses TRBV3-1 (or the pseudogene TRBV3-2) with TRBJ2-1; 9 bases line up with TRBD2. V shed 0 bases, J shed 0 bases, and the junction held 3 bases outside the gene matches. This CDR3 region has 17 residues. Germline V gene data show CDR1 as LGHDT and CDR2 as YNNKEL (reference sequence). The CDR3 DNA reads TGTGCCAGCAGCCAAGAACTTAGCGGGAGCTCCTACAATGAGCAGTTCTTC. It yields the protein CASSQELSGSSYNEQFF.

V gene TRBV3-1 (or the pseudogene TRBV3-2) combines with J gene TRBJ1-5; a possible D gene is TRBD1 (5 bases). V was clipped by 4 bases and J by 5 bases, with 12 bases between them. CDR3 length equals 14 residues. Germline values: CDR1 LGHDT, CDR2 YNNKEL (reference sequence). CDR3 region: CASSPTGVHQPQHF. The CDR3 DNA is TGTGCCAGCAGCCCCACGGGGGTGCATCAGCCCCAGCATTTT.

The J gene is TRBJ1-5, the V gene TRBV18; weak D call: TRBD1 (5 bases). CDR1 is KGHSH and CDR2 is LQKENI in the germline V gene. This CDR3 spans 14 amino acids. With 3 bases removed from V and 7 bases from J, the gap between germline ends came to 13 bases. The CDR3 DNA sequence: TGTGCCAGCTCACCTCTGGGACGGGAGCAGCCCCAGCATTTT. This encodes CASSPLGREQPQHF.

The rearrangement joins TRBV7-9 to TRBJ2-1; D remains unclear. Per germline, CDR1 SEHNR and CDR2 FQNEAQ (reference sequence). The CDR3 spans 14 residues. With 5 bases removed from V and 5 bases from J, the gap between germline ends came to 13 bases. CDR3 DNA: TGTGCCAGCAGCAAAGGTTGGGCCCACAATGAGCAGTTCTTC. Translating gives CASSKGWAHNEQFF.